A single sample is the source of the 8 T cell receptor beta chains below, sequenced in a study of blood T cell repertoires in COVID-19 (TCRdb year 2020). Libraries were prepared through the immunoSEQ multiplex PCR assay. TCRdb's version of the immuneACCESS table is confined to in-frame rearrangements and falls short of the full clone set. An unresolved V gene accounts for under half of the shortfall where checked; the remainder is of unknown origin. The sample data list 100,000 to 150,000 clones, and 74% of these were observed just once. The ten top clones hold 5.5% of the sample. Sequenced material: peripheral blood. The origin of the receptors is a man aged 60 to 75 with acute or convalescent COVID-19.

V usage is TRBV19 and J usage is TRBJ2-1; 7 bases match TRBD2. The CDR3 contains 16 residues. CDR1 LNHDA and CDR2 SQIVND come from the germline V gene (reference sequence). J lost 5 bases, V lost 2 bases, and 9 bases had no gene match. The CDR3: CASSIFTGTTNNEQFF. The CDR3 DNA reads TGTGCCAGTAGTATATTCACCGGGACTACGAACAATGAGCAGTTCTTC.

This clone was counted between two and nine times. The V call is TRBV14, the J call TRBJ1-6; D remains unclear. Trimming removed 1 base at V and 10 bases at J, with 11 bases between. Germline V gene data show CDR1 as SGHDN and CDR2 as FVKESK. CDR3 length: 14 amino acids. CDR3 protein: CASSQAAGFSPLHF. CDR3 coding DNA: TGTGCCAGCAGCCAAGCGGCAGGTTTCTCACCCCTCCACTTT. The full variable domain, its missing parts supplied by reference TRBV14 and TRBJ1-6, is EAGVTQFPSHSVIEKGQTVTLRCDPISGHDNLYWYRRVMGKEIKFLLHFVKESKQDESGMPNNRFLAERTGGTYSTLKVQPAELEDSGVYFCASSQAAGFSPLHFGNGTRLTVT.

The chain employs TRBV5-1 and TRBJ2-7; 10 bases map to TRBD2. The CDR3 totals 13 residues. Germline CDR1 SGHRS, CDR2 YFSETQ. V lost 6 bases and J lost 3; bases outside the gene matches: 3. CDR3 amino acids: CASNVAGGYEQYF. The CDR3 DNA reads TGCGCCAGCAACGTAGCGGGAGGCTACGAGCAGTACTTC.

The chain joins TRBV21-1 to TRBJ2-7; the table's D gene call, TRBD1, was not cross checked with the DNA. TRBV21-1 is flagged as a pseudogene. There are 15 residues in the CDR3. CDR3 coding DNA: TGTGCCAGCAGCAAACGTGTGGCAGAACCCTACGAGCAGTACTTC. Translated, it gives CASSKRVAEPYEQYF.

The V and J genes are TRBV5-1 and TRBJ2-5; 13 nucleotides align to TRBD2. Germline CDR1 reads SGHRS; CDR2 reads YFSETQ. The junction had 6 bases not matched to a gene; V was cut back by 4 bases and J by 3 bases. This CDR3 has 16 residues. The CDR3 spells CASSAKGLAGEETQYF. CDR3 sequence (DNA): TGCGCCAGCAGCGCGAAAGGACTAGCGGGGGAAGAGACCCAGTACTTC.

The CDR3 coding sequence is TGTGCCAGCAGCCAAGATCTGACAGGGGATGGAAACACCATATATTTT. Translated: CASSQDLTGDGNTIYF. The rearrangement links TRBV4-2 to TRBJ1-3, with TRBD1 identical over 8 bases. With 0 bases clipped from V and 3 bases from J, the junction kept 4 bases outside the gene matches. The CDR3 consists of 16 residues. Germline CDR1 LGHNA, CDR2 YNFKEQ.

The CDR3, as DNA: TGCGCCAGCAGCTTGGAAACAGACCTTAGCAATCAGCCCCAGCATTTT. Residues: CASSLETDLSNQPQHF. V gene TRBV5-1 combines with J gene TRBJ1-5, with unresolved D. The V end lost 0 bases, the J end lost 0 bases, and 10 bases lay between the germline ends. The germline V gene has CDR1 SGHRS and CDR2 YFSETQ. This CDR3 spans 16 amino acids.

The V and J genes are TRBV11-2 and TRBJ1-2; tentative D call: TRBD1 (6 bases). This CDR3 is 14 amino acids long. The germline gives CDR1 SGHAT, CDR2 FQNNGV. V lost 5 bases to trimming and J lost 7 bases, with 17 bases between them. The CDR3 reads CASSRPPGQSGYTF. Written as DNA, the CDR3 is TGTGCCAGCAGCCGGCCACCAGGACAGTCTGGCTACACCTTC.